The next 23 T cell receptor beta chains were all read from a single sample in a study of CXCR3-negative and CXCR3-positive naive CD8 T cells. UMI-tagged TRB cDNA libraries were built via 5' RACE. TCRdb processed the 5' RACE reads again and assigns one entry to each CDR3 protein, with no DNA. The clone table shows 100,000 to 150,000 distinct CDR3 sequences, with the ten largest holding 0.45% to 0.6%. Sample: naive CXCR3- CD8+ T cells from blood. Subset specified: CD45RO-CCR7+CD27+CD95- naive CD8+ T cells lacking CXCR3 (TNR3-). The source is a human donor in good health. Some clones in this sample may be carry-over from other donors' samples.

The gene calls are TRBV7-2 and TRBJ2-1. This CDR3 has 14 residues. Per the germline V gene, CDR1 is SGHTA and CDR2 is FQGNSA. This chain's CDR3 is CASSLEVSNVEQFF.

The chain uses TRBV21-1 and TRBJ2-7. TRBV21-1 is labeled a pseudogene. The CDR3 consists of 11 residues. The CDR3 sequence is CASSNRGEQYF.

This sequence joins TRBV29-1 and TRBJ2-5; TCRdb returns TRBD2, unconfirmable since there is no DNA. Germline CDR1 reads SQVTM; CDR2 reads ANQGSEA. The CDR3 is 14 amino acids. The CDR3 is CSVPGVEGVETQYF. The full variable domain, completed using reference TRBV29-1 and TRBJ2-5, is SAVISQKPSRDICQRGTSLTIQCQVDSQVTMMFWYRQQPGQSLTLIATANQGSEATYESGFVIDKFPISRPNLTFSTLTVSNMSPEDSSIYLCSVPGVEGVETQYFGPGTRLLVL.

V gene TRBV29-1 combines with J gene TRBJ1-1; TCRdb lists TRBD1, though no DNA is available to test this call. The CDR3 is made up of 14 amino acids. Germline CDR1 SQVTM, CDR2 ANQGSEA. CDR3 loop: CSVVGSAGRTEAFF.

The CDR3 here is CASSQGLGYNEQFF. The V and J genes are TRBV14 and TRBJ2-1. This CDR3 comprises 14 residues. Germline loops: CDR1 SGHDN, CDR2 FVKESK. Full variable domain (rest looked up from reference TRBV14 and TRBJ2-1): EAGVTQFPSHSVIEKGQTVTLRCDPISGHDNLYWYRRVMGKEIKFLLHFVKESKQDESGMPNNRFLAERTGGTYSTLKVQPAELEDSGVYFCASSQGLGYNEQFFGPGTRLTVL.

This chain joins TRBV4-1 and TRBJ2-1; TCRdb lists TRBD2, though no DNA is available to test this call. In germline, CDR1 is MGHRA, CDR2 YSYEKL. The CDR3 runs 15 residues. The CDR3 sequence is CASSQLGEEKYEQFF.

This chain links TRBV13 with TRBJ2-7; there is no DNA to check the TCRdb D call of TRBD1. This CDR3 comprises 14 residues. Looked up from germline, CDR1 is PRHDT and CDR2 is FYEKMQ (reference sequence). The CDR3 protein is CASSLRGQGDEQYF.

The chain employs TRBV28 and TRBJ2-3. This CDR3 comprises 16 residues. The germline gives CDR1 MDHEN, CDR2 SYDVKM. CDR3 sequence: CASSFVTLTSTDTQYF.

The chain employs TRBV12-3 or TRBV12-4 and TRBJ1-4; the D call of TRBD1 rests on TCRdb alone, since no DNA is present to check it. The CDR3 sequence is 17 residues long. CDR3 sequence: CASSSNRQGALNEKLFF.

V usage is TRBV7-9 and J usage is TRBJ1-5. Germline V gene lookup returns CDR1 SEHNR and CDR2 FQNEAQ (reference sequence). The CDR3 covers 15 residues. CDR3 region: CASSLGYGVLQPQHF.

The chain uses TRBV29-1 and TRBJ2-3; there is no DNA to check the TCRdb D call of TRBD2. The CDR3 has 14 amino acids. Germline CDR1 is SQVTM and CDR2 is ANQGSEA. CDR3 protein: CSVETSGYEDTQYF.

V gene TRBV7-9 combines with J gene TRBJ2-5. This CDR3 comprises 12 residues. CDR1 is SEHNR and CDR2 is FQNEAQ in the germline V gene (reference sequence). The CDR3 loop is CASSLAQETQYF.

This chain's CDR3 is CSVEVGQAVYTF. The chain recombines TRBV29-1 with TRBJ1-2; TCRdb reports TRBD1, a call that lacks DNA to check it against. Germline V lookup: CDR1 SQVTM, CDR2 ANQGSEA. The CDR3 has 12 residues. The full variable domain, with the rest looked up from reference TRBV29-1 and TRBJ1-2, is SAVISQKPSRDICQRGTSLTIQCQVDSQVTMMFWYRQQPGQSLTLIATANQGSEATYESGFVIDKFPISRPNLTFSTLTVSNMSPEDSSIYLCSVEVGQAVYTFGSGTRLTVV.

The rearrangement links TRBV28 to TRBJ1-1; TCRdb selects TRBD1, and the lack of DNA leaves this call unchecked. The CDR3 extends over 15 amino acids. From germline, CDR1 is MDHEN and CDR2 SYDVKM. This chain's CDR3 is CASSLYRGRLTEAFF.

The J gene is TRBJ1-1, the V gene TRBV6-2 or TRBV6-3; the TRBD1 assignment by TCRdb is unverifiable without DNA. Germline V gene data show CDR1 as MNHEY and CDR2 as SVGEGT. The CDR3 is 14 amino acids. CDR3 amino acids: CASSYYSGATEAFF.

This sequence joins TRBV29-1 and TRBJ1-2. Looked up from germline, CDR1 is SQVTM and CDR2 is ANQGSEA. The length of the CDR3 is 12 residues. This CDR3 reads CSVELAAYGYTF. The complete variable domain, with remaining parts taken from reference TRBV29-1 and TRBJ1-2, reads SAVISQKPSRDICQRGTSLTIQCQVDSQVTMMFWYRQQPGQSLTLIATANQGSEATYESGFVIDKFPISRPNLTFSTLTVSNMSPEDSSIYLCSVELAAYGYTFGSGTRLTVV.

The V and J genes are TRBV7-9 and TRBJ1-1; the TCRdb D gene call, TRBD1, has no DNA to confirm it. CDR3 size: 13 residues. Germline V lookup: CDR1 SEHNR, CDR2 FQNEAQ (reference sequence). Here the CDR3 reads CASSKQGNTEAFF.

CDR3 region: CSARTGSFEAFF. V usage is TRBV20-1 and J usage is TRBJ1-1. The CDR3 contains 12 residues. Germline V gene sequence: CDR1 DFQATT, CDR2 SNEGSKA (reference sequence).

This chain uses TRBV6-6 with TRBJ2-1; there is no DNA to check the TCRdb D call of TRBD2. CDR3 length: 17 amino acids. Germline CDR1 and CDR2: MNHNY and SVGAGI (reference sequence). CDR3 protein: CASSYSGGLADLNEQFF.

The chain links TRBV5-1 to TRBJ2-5. Germline V lookup: CDR1 SGHRS, CDR2 YFSETQ. This CDR3 contains 14 residues. Here the CDR3 reads CASSSLMGLETQYF.

The J gene is TRBJ1-1, the V gene TRBV10-2; the D call from TCRdb, TRBD1, cannot be confirmed without DNA. This CDR3 is 14 amino acids long. Germline CDR1 reads WSHSY; CDR2 reads SAAADI. The CDR3 is CASSPLRTNTEAFF.

The chain combines TRBV5-1 with TRBJ2-7; checking the TCRdb D call of TRBD2 is not possible without DNA. From germline, CDR1 is SGHRS and CDR2 YFSETQ. CDR3 length: 17 residues. The CDR3 region is CASSLFPPERESYEQYF.

This chain connects TRBV3-1 to TRBJ2-5; TCRdb outputs TRBD2, but without DNA this stays unchecked. The CDR3 is 16 amino acids. Looked up from germline, CDR1 is LGHDT and CDR2 is YNNKEL (reference sequence). This CDR3 reads CASSQGASGSWETQYF.